This T cell receptor beta chain was found in a study of T cells in Graves' hyperthyroidism and ophthalmopathy (dated by TCRdb to about 2019). Notes on the research overall: Peripheral blood was collected at initial diagnosis, before any treatment. Prospective prediction of ophthalmopathy was tested in an independent validation cohort consisting of some 18 hyperthyroidism patients and approximately 16 patients who later progressed to ophthalmopathy. The 75 to 100 discovery patients were divided at random into training and test sets in a 7:3 ratio. TCR V-J signatures able to tell the groups apart were searched for in a discovery cohort of approximately 95 patients, of whom 43 had Graves' ophthalmopathy and roughly 59 had stable Graves' hyperthyroidism. After blood sampling, hyperthyroidism patients were treated with methimazole at a starting dose of 30 mg daily, and ophthalmopathy patients were treated with high-dose intravenous methylprednisolone. TCR Vbeta CDR3 sequencing of 120 to 150 peripheral blood samples (over 40 ophthalmopathy, 75 hyperthyroidism and some 17 progressor patients) is reported in the paper. In addition, the study compared T-cell repertoires in thyroid tissue and in blood from six Graves' hyperthyroidism patients. Overall study results and their limits: No statistical method was used to fix the sample size in advance, and group allocation was not hidden from the investigators. A 13 V-J signature model separated ophthalmopathy from stable hyperthyroidism, with around 90% sensitivity and roughly 84% specificity in cross-validation and 80%/75% in testing. In validation, the model predicted progression to ophthalmopathy a median of approximately 6.6 months before onset, with around 70% sensitivity and almost 75% specificity. Most expanded thyroid clonotypes (frequency above 0.001) were also detected in blood, a finding suggesting that blood repertoires may reflect thyroid immune responses.

Amplification of TCR beta CDR3 regions was carried out from RNA transcripts. The TCR CDR3 was subjected to a first round of RT-PCR using the HTBI primer set and the Qiagen OneStep RT-PCR kit. A second multiplex PCR round built the libraries, followed by size selection and purification. The libraries were sequenced on an Illumina HiSeq2000 using paired-end 100 bp reads. The published analysis was carried out like this. SOAPnuke was used to process the raw data, throwing out any read that contained adapters or uncalled bases, had a mean Phred below 15, or lacked an exact constant-primer or identifier match. High-quality paired reads were merged with COPE v1.2.5, and unique nucleotide sequences were defined as clonotypes. MiTCR v1.1 was used to align the clonotypes against IMGT TRBV, TRBD and TRBJ reference segments. The analysis was restricted to V-J combinations with a frequency above 0.0001, which together covered about 99% of the repertoires. A TCS score was defined as the ratio between F50 (clonal expansion) and ExV (chaos), using BLOSUM62-based TCRdist between CDR3 peptides within each V-J. Welch's t-statistics and random forest reduced several hundred V-J features to some 14, which were used in a naive Bayes classifier (R e1071). TCRdb cleaned the public reads at Q25 with fastp, built clones with MiXCR and kept in-frame beta chains. Under each unique CDR3 protein, matching rows form one entry showing the most common genes and DNA. TCRdb, rather than the study authors, made the V and J calls. This sample gives hundreds of thousands of distinct CDR3 sequences in total; about a sixth of them show up just once. The ten largest clonotypes hold 17% of the sample.

This clonotype has a count of ten or more. Its antigen is currently not known. Base qualities are missing; no much larger clone stands one base away. Moderately to severely active disease, a Clinical Activity Score of at least 3, a NOSPECS grade of at least 4, and a duration under 3 months were present in ophthalmopathy patients. The study excluded patients with uncontrolled infections, other autoimmune diseases, pregnancy or lactation. Diagnoses were based on clinical symptoms, serum thyroxine and TRAb, thyroid ultrasound and orbital computed tomography. PBMCs were isolated from 10 ml of fresh peripheral blood by Ficoll-Paque density gradient centrifugation. Trizol reagent was used to extract total RNA, and RNA quality was then checked on an Agilent 2100 Bioanalyzer. Trimming takes 1 base from V and 3 bases from J, and the germline ends sit 4 bases apart. The germline V gene yields SNHLY for CDR1 and FYNNEI for CDR2. The CDR3 spans 13 residues, from the cysteine through the phenylalanine. Only the CDR3 region is kept as DNA, spanning 39 bases read in frame from base 1.

This receptor was obtained from a woman under 30 with Graves' ophthalmopathy. The sample consisted of blood. The chain was built from TRBV2 and TRBJ1-5; no D segment can be confidently identified. CDR3 protein: CASSEGLNQPQHF. The DNA sequence is as follows: TGTGCCAGCAGTGAAGGGCTCAATCAGCCCCAGCATTTT.